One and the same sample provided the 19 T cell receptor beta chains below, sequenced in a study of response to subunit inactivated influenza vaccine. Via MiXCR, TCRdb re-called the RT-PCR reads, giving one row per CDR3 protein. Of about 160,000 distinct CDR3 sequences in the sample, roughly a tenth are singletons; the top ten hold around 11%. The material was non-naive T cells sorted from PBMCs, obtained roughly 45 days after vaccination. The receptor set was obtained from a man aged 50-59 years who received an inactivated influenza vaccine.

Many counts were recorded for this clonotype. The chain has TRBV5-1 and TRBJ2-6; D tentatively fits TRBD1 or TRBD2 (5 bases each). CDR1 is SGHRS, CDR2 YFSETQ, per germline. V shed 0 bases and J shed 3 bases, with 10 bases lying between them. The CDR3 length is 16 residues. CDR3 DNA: TGCGCCAGCAGCTTGGTCGGGGCAGTTGGGGCCAACGTCCTGACTTTC. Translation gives CASSLVGAVGANVLTF. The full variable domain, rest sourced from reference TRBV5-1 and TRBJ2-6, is KAGVTQTPRYLIKTRGQQVTLSCSPISGHRSVSWYQQTPGQGLQFLFEYFSETQRNKGNFPGRFSGRQFSNSRSEMNVSTLELGDSALYLCASSLVGAVGANVLTFGAGSRLTVL.

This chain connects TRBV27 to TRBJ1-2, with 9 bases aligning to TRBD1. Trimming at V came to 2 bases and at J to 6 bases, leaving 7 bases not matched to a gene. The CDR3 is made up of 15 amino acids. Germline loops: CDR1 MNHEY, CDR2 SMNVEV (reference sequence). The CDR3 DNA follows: TGTGCCAGCAGTTTAGGGACAGGGTTCAGCAATGGCTACACCTTC. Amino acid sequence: CASSLGTGFSNGYTF.

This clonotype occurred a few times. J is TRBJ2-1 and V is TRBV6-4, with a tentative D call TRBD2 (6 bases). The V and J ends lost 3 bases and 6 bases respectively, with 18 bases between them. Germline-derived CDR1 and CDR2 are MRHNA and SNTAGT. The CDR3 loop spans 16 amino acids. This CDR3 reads CASSEFLGGPRNEQFF. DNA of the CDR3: TGTGCCAGCAGTGAATTCCTCGGGGGACCCCGCAATGAGCAGTTCTTC.

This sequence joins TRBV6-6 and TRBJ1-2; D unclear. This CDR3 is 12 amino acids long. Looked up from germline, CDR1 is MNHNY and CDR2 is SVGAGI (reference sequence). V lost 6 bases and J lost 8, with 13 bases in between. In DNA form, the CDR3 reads TGTGCCAGCAGCCCGGGAGTTTGGGGCTACACCTTC. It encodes CASSPGVWGYTF.

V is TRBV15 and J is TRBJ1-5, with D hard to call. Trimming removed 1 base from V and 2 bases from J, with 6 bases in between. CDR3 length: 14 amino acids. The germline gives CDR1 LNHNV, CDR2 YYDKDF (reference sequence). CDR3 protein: CATSRVSGNQPQHF. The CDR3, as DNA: TGTGCCACCAGCAGAGTGTCAGGCAATCAGCCCCAGCATTTT.

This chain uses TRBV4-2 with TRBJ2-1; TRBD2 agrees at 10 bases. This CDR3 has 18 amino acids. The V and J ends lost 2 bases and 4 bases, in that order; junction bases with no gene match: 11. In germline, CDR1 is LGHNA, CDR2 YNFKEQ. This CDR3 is CASSQLTSGGDRYNEQFF. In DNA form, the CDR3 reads TGTGCCAGCAGCCAATTAACCAGCGGGGGGGACAGGTACAATGAGCAGTTCTTC.

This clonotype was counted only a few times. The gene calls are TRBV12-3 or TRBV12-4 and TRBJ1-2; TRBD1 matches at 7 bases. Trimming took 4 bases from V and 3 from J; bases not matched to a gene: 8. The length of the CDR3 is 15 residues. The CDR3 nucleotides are TGTGCCAGCAGTTCCTCTCGACAGGGAGACTATGGCTACACCTTC. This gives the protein CASSSSRQGDYGYTF.

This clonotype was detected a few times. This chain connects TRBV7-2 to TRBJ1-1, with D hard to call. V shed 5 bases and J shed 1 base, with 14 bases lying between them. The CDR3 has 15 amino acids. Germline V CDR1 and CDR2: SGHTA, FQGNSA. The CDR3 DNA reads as TGTGCCAGCAGCCTCTTGGAGGCGGGGAACACTGAAGCTTTCTTT. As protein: CASSLLEAGNTEAFF.

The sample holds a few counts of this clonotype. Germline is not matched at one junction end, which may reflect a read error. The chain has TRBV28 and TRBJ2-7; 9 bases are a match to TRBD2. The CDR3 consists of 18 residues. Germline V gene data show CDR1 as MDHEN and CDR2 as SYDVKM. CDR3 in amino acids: CASIPGLADKISSYEQHF. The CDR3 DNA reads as TGTGCCAGCATACCGGGACTAGCTGATAAAATAAGCTCCTACGAGCAGCACTTC. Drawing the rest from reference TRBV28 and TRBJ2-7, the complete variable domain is DVKVTQSSRYLVKRTGEKVFLECVQDMDHENMFWYRQDPGLGLRLIYFSYDVKMKEKGDIPEGYSVSREKKERFSLILESASTNQTSMYLCASIPGLADKISSYEQHFGPGTRLTVT.

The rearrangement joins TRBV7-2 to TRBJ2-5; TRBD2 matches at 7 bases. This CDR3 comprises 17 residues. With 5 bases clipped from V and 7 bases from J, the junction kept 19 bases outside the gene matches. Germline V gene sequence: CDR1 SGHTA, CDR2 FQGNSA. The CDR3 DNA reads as TGTGCCAGCAGCGGAGGTATTGGGAGCGGGGCCCGGGTGACCCAGTACTTC. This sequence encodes CASSGGIGSGARVTQYF.

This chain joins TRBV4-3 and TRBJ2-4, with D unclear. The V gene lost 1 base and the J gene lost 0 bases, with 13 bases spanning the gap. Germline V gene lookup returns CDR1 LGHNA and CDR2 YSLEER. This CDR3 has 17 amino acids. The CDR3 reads CASSQGREGLAKNIQYF. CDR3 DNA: TGCGCCAGCAGCCAAGGGAGAGAAGGGCTAGCCAAAAACATTCAGTACTTC.

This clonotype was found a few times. The CDR3 loop is CASSQENRAGELFF. The DNA for the CDR3 is TGTGCCAGCAGCCAAGAAAACAGGGCCGGGGAGCTGTTTTTT. This chain links TRBV4-2 with TRBJ2-2, with a possible D match to TRBD1 (6 bases). Germline V CDR1 and CDR2: LGHNA, YNFKEQ. This CDR3 is built from 14 residues. V dropped 0 bases and J dropped 6 bases, with 8 bases sitting between them.

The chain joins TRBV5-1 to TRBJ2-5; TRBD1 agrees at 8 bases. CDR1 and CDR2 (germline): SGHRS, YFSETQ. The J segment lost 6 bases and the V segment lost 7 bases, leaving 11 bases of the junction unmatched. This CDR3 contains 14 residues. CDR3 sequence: CASCEPGGKQTQYF. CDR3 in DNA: TGCGCCAGCTGCGAGCCAGGGGGCAAGCAGACCCAGTACTTC.

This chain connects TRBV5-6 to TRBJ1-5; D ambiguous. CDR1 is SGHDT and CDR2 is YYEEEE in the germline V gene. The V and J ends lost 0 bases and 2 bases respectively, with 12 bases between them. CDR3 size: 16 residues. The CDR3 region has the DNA TGTGCCAGCAGCTTGGCCGGGGTTGCGGGCAATCAGCCCCAGCATTTT. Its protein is CASSLAGVAGNQPQHF.

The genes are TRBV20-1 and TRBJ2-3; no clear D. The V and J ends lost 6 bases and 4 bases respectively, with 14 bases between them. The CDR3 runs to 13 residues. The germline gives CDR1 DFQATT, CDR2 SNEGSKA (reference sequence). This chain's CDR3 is CSANEPVADTQYF. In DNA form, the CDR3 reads TGCAGTGCGAACGAGCCGGTCGCAGATACGCAGTATTTT.

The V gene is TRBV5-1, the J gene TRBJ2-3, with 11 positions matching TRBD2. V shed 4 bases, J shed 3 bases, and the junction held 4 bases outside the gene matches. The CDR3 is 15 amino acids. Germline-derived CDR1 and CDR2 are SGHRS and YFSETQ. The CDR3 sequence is CASSRGLAETDTQYF. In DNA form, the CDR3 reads TGCGCCAGCAGCCGGGGACTAGCGGAGACAGATACGCAGTATTTT.

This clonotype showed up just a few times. The CDR3 nucleotides read TGCAGTGCTACGAGGTCGGAGACTGAAGCTTTCTTT. Protein sequence: CSATRSETEAFF. The chain carries TRBV20-1 and TRBJ1-1; D ambiguous. CDR1 is DFQATT and CDR2 is SNEGSKA in the germline V gene (reference sequence). The length of the CDR3 is 12 residues. V was cut by 4 bases and J by 5 bases, with 11 bases left in between.

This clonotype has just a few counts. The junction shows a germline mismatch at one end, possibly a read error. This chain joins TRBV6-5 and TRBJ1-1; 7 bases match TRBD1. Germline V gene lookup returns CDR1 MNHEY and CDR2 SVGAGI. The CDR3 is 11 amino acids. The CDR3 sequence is CASSFQGVVIF. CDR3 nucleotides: TGTGCCAGCAGCTTCCAGGGGGTCGTGATCTTT.

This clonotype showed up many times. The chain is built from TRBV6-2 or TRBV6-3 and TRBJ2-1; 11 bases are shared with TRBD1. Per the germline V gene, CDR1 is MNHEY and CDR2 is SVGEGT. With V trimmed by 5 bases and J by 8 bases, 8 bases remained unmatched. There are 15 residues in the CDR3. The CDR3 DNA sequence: TGTGCCAGCAGTGACCAAGGGGGACAGGGGGATGAGCAGTTCTTC. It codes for CASSDQGGQGDEQFF.